The clone carrying this T cell receptor (beta chain) occurred many times. Its antigen is undetermined. The source of the sample is a study of esophageal squamous cell carcinoma under preoperative chemotherapy. Findings and caveats of the study: Clonal contraction, more than amplification, hit abundant clones after paclitaxel-nedaplatin. Peripheral T cells migrating into the tumor appeared to partly supply post-treatment tumor-infiltrating lymphocytes.

Documented time point: before preoperative PTX-NDP chemotherapy. Preoperative chemotherapy with paclitaxel-nedaplatin was given to patients before surgery. Each CDR3 protein is one row after TCRdb ran MiXCR on the PCR reads. Of about 30,000 distinct CDR3 sequences in the sample, under 60% were seen once. Germline V CDR1 and CDR2: WNHNN, SYGVQD (reference sequence). J lost 7 bases, V lost 4 bases, and 8 bases had no gene match. This CDR3 contains 14 residues. The specimen was taken from a patient given preoperative chemotherapy. This TCR came from a human donor with esophageal squamous cell carcinoma. The donor label of this sample is uncertain. This chain uses TRBV10-1 with TRBJ2-7, with 9 bases identical to TRBD1. CDR3 sequence: CASSAGQGLWEQYF. In nucleotides, the CDR3 is TGCGCCAGCAGTGCTGGACAGGGGCTATGGGAGCAGTACTTC.